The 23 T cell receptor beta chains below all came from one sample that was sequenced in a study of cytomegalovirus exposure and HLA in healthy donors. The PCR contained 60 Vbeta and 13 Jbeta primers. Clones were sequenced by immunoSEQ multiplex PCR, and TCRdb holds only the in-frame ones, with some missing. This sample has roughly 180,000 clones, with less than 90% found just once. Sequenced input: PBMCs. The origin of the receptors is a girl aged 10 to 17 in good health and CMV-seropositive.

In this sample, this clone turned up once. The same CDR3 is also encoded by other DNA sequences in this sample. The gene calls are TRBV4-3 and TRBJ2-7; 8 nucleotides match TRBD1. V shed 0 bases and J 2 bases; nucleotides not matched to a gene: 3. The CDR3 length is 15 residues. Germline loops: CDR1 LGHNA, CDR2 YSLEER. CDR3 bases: TGCGCCAGCAGCCAAGATCCAGGGGGCCCCTACGAGCAGTACTTC. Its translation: CASSQDPGGPYEQYF.

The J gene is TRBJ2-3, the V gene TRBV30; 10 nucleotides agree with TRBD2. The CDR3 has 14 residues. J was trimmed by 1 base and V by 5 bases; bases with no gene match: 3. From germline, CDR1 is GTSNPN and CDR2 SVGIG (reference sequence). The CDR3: CAWCLAGGTDTQYF. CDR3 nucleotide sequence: TGTGCCTGGTGTCTAGCGGGAGGCACAGATACGCAGTATTTT. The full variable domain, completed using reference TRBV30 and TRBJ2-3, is SQTIHQWPATLVQPVGSPLSLECTVEGTSNPNLYWYRQAAGRGLQLLFYSVGIGQISSEVPQNLSASRPQDRQFILSSKKLLLSDSGFYLCAWCLAGGTDTQYFGPGTRLTVL.

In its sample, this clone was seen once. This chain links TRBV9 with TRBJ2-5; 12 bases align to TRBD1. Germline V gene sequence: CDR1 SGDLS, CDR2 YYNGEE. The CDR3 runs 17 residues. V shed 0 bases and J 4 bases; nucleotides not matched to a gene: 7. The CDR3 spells CASSVGWGQGAGETQYF. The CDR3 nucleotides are TGTGCCAGCAGCGTAGGATGGGGACAGGGGGCGGGAGAGACCCAGTACTTC.

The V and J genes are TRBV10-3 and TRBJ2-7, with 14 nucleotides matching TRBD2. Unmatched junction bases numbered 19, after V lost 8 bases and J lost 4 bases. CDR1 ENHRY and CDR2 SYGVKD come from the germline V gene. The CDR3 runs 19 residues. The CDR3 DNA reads TGTGCCATCCCTCCTCCCTCGGGACTAGCGGGAGAGGTGGGTTACGAGCAGTACTTC. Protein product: CAIPPPSGLAGEVGYEQYF.

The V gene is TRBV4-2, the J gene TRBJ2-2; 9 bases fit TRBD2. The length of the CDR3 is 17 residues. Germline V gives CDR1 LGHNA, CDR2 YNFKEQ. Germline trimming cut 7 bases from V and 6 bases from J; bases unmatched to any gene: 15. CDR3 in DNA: TGTGCCAGCACACCACATTTTGCGGGAGGGCCGCCCGGGGAGCTGTTTTTT. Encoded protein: CASTPHFAGGPPGELFF.

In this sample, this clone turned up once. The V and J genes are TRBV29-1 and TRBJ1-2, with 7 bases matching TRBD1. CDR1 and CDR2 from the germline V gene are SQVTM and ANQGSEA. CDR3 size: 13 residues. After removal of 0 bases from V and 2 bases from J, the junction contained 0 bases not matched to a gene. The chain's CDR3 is CSVEETGNYGYTF. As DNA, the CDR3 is TGCAGCGTTGAAGAGACAGGGAACTATGGCTACACCTTC.

The CDR3 spells CASSLGPGNTQYF. CDR3 DNA: TGTGCCAGCAGCTTAGGCCCCGGGAATACGCAGTATTTT. The V call is TRBV7-6, the J call TRBJ2-3; TRBD2 might be the D (5 bases). The germline V and J ends were trimmed by 1 base and 7 bases, with 9 bases remaining between them. Per germline, CDR1 SGHVS and CDR2 FNYEAQ. The CDR3 runs 13 residues.

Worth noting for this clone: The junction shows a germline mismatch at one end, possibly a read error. In nucleotides, the CDR3 is TGTGCCAGCAATGAAGGGGGACACGACTACCGCTATGGCTACACCTTC. This sequence encodes CASNEGGHDYRYGYTF. The chain has TRBV6-1 and TRBJ1-2; possibly TRBD1 for D (6 bases). The CDR3 is 16 amino acids. CDR1 and CDR2 from the germline V gene are MNHNS and SASEGT.

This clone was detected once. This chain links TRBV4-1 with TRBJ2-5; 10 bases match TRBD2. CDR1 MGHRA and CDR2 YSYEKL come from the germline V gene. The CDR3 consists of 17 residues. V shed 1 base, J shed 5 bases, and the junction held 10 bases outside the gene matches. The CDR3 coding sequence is TGCGCCAGCAGCCAAGTTGGGCTAGCGGGAGTAGGGGAGACCCAGTACTTC. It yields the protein CASSQVGLAGVGETQYF.

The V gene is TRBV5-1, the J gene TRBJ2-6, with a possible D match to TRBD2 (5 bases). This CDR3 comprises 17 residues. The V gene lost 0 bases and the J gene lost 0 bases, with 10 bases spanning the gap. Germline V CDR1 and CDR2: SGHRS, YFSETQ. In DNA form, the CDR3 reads TGCGCCAGCAGCTTGGGAGCGGTACCCTCTGGGGCCAACGTCCTGACTTTC. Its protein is CASSLGAVPSGANVLTF.

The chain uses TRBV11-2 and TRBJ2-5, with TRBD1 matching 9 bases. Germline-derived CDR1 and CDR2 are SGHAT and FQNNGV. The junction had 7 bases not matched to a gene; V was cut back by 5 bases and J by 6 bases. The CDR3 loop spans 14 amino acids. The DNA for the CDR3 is TGTGCCAGCAGCGACGGGGGACAGGGAAAGACCCAGTACTTC. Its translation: CASSDGGQGKTQYF.

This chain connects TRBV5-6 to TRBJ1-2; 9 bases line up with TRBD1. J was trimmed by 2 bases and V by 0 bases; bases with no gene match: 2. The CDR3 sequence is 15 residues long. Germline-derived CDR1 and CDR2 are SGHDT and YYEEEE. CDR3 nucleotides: TGTGCCAGCAGCTTGGTGACAGGGGGGAACTATGGCTACACCTTC. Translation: CASSLVTGGNYGYTF.

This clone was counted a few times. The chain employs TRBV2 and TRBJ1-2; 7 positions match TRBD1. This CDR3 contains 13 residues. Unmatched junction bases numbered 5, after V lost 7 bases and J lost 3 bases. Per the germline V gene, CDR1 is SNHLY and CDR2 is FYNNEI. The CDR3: CASKFDRDYGYTF. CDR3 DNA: TGTGCCAGCAAATTCGACAGGGACTATGGCTACACCTTC.

CDR3 in DNA: TGTGCCAGCAGCCCCGGGAGGGCCTCCTACAATGAGCAGTTCTTC. Translated: CASSPGRASYNEQFF. The gene calls are TRBV27 and TRBJ2-1; TRBD2 matches 8 bases. The germline gives CDR1 MNHEY, CDR2 SMNVEV (reference sequence). V lost 6 bases to trimming and J lost 0 bases; unmatched junction nucleotides: 4. The CDR3 contains 15 residues.

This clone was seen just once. The CDR3 region is CASSPWSGKNTEAFF. DNA of the CDR3: TGTGCCAGCTCACCATGGTCGGGAAAAAACACTGAAGCTTTCTTT. The V gene is TRBV18, the J gene TRBJ1-1; D is uncertain. The CDR3 runs to 15 residues. V was pared by 2 bases and J by 2 bases, with 12 bases between. Germline V gene sequence: CDR1 KGHSH, CDR2 LQKENI.

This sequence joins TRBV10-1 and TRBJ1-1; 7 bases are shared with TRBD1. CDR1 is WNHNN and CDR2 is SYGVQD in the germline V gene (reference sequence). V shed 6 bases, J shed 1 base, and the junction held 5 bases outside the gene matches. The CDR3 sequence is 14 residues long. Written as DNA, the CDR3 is TGCGCCAGCAGCTCCGGGACAGCGAACACTGAAGCTTTCTTT. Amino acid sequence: CASSSGTANTEAFF.

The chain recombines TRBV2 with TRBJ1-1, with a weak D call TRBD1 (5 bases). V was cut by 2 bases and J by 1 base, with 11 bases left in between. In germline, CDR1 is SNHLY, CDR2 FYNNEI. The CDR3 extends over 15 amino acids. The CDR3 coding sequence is TGTGCCAGCAGTGAAATTGACAGTACGAACACTGAAGCTTTCTTT. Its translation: CASSEIDSTNTEAFF.

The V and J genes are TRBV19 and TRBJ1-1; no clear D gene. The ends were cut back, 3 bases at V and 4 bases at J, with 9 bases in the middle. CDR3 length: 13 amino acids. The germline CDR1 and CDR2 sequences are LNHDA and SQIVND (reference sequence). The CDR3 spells CASSIGVGTEAFF. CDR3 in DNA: TGTGCCAGTAGTATCGGGGTTGGCACTGAAGCTTTCTTT.

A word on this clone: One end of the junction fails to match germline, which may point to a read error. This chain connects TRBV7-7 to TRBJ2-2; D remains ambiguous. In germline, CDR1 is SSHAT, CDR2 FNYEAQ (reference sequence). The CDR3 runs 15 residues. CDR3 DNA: TGTGCTAGCAGCCCCCACCTGGGCAACACCGGGGAGCTGTTTTTT. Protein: CASSPHLGNTGELFF.

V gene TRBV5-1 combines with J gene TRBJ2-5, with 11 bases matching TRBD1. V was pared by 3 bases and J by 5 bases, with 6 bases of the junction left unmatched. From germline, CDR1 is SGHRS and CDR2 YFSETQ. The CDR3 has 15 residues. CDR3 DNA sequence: TGCGCCAGCAGCTACGGGACAGGGGGGAAGGAGACCCAGTACTTC. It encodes CASSYGTGGKETQYF.

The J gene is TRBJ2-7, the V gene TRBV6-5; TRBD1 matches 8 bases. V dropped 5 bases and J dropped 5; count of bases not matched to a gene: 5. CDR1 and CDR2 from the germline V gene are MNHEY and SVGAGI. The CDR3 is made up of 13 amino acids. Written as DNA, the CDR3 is TGTGCCAGCAGTGACAGGGGTGGGAACGAGCAGTACTTC. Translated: CASSDRGGNEQYF.

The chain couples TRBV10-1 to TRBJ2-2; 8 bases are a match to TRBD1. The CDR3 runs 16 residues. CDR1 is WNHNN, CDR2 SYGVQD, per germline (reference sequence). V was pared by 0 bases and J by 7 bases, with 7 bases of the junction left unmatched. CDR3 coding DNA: TGCGCCAGCAGTGAGTCCGGCAGGGGGCTTATCGGGGAGCTGTTTTTT. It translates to CASSESGRGLIGELFF.

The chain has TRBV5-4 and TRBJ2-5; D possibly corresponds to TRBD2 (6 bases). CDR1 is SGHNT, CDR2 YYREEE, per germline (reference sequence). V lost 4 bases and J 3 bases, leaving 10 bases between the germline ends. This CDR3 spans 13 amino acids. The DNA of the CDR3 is TGTGCCAGCAGCGGGGGAGGCAAAGAGACCCAGTACTTC. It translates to CASSGGGKETQYF.